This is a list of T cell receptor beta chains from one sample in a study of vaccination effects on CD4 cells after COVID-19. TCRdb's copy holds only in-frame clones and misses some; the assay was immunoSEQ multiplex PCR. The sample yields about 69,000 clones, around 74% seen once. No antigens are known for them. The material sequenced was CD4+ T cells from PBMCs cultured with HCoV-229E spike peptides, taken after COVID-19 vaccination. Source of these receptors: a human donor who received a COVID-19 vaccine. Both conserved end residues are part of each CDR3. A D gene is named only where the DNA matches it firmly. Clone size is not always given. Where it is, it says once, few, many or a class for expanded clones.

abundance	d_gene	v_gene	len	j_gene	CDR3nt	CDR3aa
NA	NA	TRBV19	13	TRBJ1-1	TGTGCCAGTAGCCGAGGGGGAGGAACTGAAGCTTTCTTT	CASSRGGGTEAFF
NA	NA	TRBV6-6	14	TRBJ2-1	TGTGCCAGCAGGGTACAGGGTTCCCTCAATGAGCAGTTCTTC	CASRVQGSLNEQFF
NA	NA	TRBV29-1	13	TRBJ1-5	TGCAGCGTTGGCAGGGCTGGGGATCAGCCCCAGCATTTT	CSVGRAGDQPQHF
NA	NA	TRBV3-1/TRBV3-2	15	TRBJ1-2	TGTGCCAGCAGCCACAACAGGGAAATTAGCTATGGCTACACCTTC	CASSHNREISYGYTF
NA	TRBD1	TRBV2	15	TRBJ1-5	TGTGCCAGCAGGGAGACAGGGTATCGCAATCAGCCCCAGCATTTT	CASRETGYRNQPQHF
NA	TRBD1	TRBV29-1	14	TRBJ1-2	TGCAGCGTTGAAACCTCCGGGACAGGGAGCGGCTACACCTTC	CSVETSGTGSGYTF
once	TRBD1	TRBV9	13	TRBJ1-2	TGTGCCAGCAGCGTAGTAACAGGGGATGGCTACACCTTC	CASSVVTGDGYTF
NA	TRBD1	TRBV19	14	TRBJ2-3	TGTGCCTCCCGGGACAGTTCAGGTGCAGATACGCAGTATTTT	CASRDSSGADTQYF
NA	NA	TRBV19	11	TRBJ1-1	TGTGCCAGTAAACAGGGCGCTGAAGCTTTCTTT	CASKQGAEAFF
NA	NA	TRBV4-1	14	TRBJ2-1	TGCGCCAGCAGCCCACTGACTGCAAACAATGAGCAGTTCTTC	CASSPLTANNEQFF
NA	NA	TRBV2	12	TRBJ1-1	TGTGCCAGCAGTGTAGGGGGCACTGAAGCTTTCTTT	CASSVGGTEAFF
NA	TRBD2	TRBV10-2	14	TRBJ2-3	TGCGCCAGAGCTAGCGGGGAGTCCCTTGATACGCAGTATTTT	CARASGESLDTQYF
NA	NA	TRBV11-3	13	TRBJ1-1	TGTGCCAGCAGCCGGGACGGAAACACTGAAGCTTTCTTT	CASSRDGNTEAFF
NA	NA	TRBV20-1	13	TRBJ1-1	TGCAGTGCTAGTTTAAGTATGTACACTGAAGCTTTCTTT	CSASLSMYTEAFF
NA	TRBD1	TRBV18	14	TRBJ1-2	TGTGCCAGCTCACCATCGACAGGGAACTATGGCTACACCTTC	CASSPSTGNYGYTF
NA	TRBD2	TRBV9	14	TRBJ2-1	TGTGCCAGCAGGCCGAGCGGGGTTGACAATGAGCAGTTCTTC	CASRPSGVDNEQFF
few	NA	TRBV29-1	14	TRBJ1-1	TGCAGCGTTGATTTGGGGGCGCTGATCACTGAAGCTTTCTTT	CSVDLGALITEAFF
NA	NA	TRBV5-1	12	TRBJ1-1	TGCGCCAGCAGCTCGGGGAACACTGAAGCTTTCTTT	CASSSGNTEAFF
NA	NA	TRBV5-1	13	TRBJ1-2	TGCGCCAGCAGCTTGGCGGGGCCGGGTGGCTACACCTTC	CASSLAGPGGYTF
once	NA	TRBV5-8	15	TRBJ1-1	TGTGCCAGCAGCTTTTTTAGAGGGGTTGCCACTGAAGCTTTCTTT	CASSFFRGVATEAFF
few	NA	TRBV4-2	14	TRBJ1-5	TGTGCCAGCAGCCAGCAGCCGGGGAATCAGCCCCAGCATTTT	CASSQQPGNQPQHF
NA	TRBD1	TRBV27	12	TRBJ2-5	TGTGCCAGCAGAGGGGGCGCGGAGACCCAGTACTTC	CASRGGAETQYF
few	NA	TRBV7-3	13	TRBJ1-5	TGTGCCAGCAGCCAGGGGAGCAATCAGCCCCAGCATTTT	CASSQGSNQPQHF
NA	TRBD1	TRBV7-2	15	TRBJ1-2	TGTGCCAGCAGCTTAGGGACAGGGGGACTCTATGGCTACACCTTC	CASSLGTGGLYGYTF
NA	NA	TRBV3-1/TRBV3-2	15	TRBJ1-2	TGTGCCAGCAGCCAAGATCTTGGGAAATACTATGGCTACACCTTC	CASSQDLGKYYGYTF
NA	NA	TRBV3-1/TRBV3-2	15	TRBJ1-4	TGTGCCAGCAGCCGGTCCGCCAGTAACAATGAAAAACTGTTTTTT	CASSRSASNNEKLFF
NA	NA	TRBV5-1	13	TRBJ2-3	TGCGCCAGCAGGACGGGGACCACGGATACGCAGTATTTT	CASRTGTTDTQYF
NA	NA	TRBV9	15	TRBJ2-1	TGTGCCAGCAGCAGCTGGGACTCGACATTTAATGAGCAGTTCTTC	CASSSWDSTFNEQFF
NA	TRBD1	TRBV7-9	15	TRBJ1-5	TGTGCCAGCAGCGGCGGGACAGGGGTAAATCAGCCCCAGCATTTT	CASSGGTGVNQPQHF
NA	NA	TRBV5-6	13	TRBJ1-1	TGTGCCAGCTTCCGGGACGCGAACACTGAAGCTTTCTTT	CASFRDANTEAFF
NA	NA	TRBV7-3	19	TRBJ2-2	TGTGCCAGCAGCTTAACGAGGGCCCGTGGAGGACTGCAGGGCGGGGAGCTGTTTTTT	CASSLTRARGGLQGGELFF
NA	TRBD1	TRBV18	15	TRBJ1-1	TGTGCCAGCTCACCACGGAACGACAGGGCCACTGAAGCTTTCTTT	CASSPRNDRATEAFF
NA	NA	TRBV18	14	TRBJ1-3	TGTGCCAGCTCATCCCCACCGCCCGGAAACACCATATATTTT	CASSSPPPGNTIYF
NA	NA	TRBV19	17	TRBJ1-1	TGTGCCAGTAGTATTCTTGCCGGGACAAAGATTACTATAGGGGCTTTCTTT	CASSILAGTKITIGAFF
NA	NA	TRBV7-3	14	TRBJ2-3	TGTGCCAGCAGCTTGGGGCGGACGGCAGATACGCAGTATTTT	CASSLGRTADTQYF
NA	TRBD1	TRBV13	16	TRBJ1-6	TGTGCCAGCAGCCGGCCGGGACAGGACGGAGACTCACCCCTCCACTTT	CASSRPGQDGDSPLHF
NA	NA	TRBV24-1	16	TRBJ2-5	TGTGCCACCAGTGATTCCGCCAACAGGGACCAAGAGACCCAGTACTTC	CATSDSANRDQETQYF
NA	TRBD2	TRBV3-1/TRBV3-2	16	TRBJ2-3	TGTGCCAGCAGCCCCAGACTAGCGAGGCCCAAGGATACGCAGTATTTT	CASSPRLARPKDTQYF
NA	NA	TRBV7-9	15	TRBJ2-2	TGTGCCAGCAGCTCCCAGACTAGTTCCTCCGGGGAGCTGTTTTTT	CASSSQTSSSGELFF
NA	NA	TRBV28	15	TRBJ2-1	TGTGCCAGCTGGAGCAGGGCGACGGGTTACAATGAGCAGTTCTTC	CASWSRATGYNEQFF
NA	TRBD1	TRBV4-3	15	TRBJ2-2	TGCGCCAGCAGCCTCGGGACAGCGAACACCGGGGAGCTGTTTTTT	CASSLGTANTGELFF
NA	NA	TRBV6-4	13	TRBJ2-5	TGTGCCAGCAGTGCAGGCCCGGGGGAGACCCAGTACTTC	CASSAGPGETQYF
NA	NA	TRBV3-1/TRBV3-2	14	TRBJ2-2	TGTGCCAGCAGCCGAAGTAACAACGGCGGGGAGCTGTTTTTT	CASSRSNNGGELFF
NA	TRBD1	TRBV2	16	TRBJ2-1	TGTGCCAGCAGGGGGACAGGGGCCTGGTCCTACAATGAGCAGTTCTTC	CASRGTGAWSYNEQFF
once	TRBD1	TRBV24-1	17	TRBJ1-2	TGTGCCACCAGTGATGCGACAGGGGGCGGGGGCCTCTATGGCTACACCTTC	CATSDATGGGGLYGYTF
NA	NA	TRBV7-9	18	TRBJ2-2	TGTGCCAGCAGCGGTCGTACAACCGGGACATCGAACACCGGGGAGCTGTTTTTT	CASSGRTTGTSNTGELFF
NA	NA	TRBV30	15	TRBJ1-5	TGTGCCTGGAGTGTACCCGGGGGCAACGGTCAGCCCCAGCATTTT	CAWSVPGGNGQPQHF
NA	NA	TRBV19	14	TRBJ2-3	TGTGCCAGTAGCACCGGGACAAGCACAGATACGCAGTATTTT	CASSTGTSTDTQYF
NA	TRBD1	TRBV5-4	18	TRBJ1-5	TGTGCCAGCAGCAGTGGACAGGGTGAGGGGGAGGACAATCAGCCCCAGCATTTT	CASSSGQGEGEDNQPQHF
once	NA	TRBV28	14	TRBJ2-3	TGTGCCAGCAGTCCGGCCCCTATCGGAGATACGCAGTATTTT	CASSPAPIGDTQYF
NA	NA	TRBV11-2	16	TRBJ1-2	TGTGCCAACAGCTTAGCCCTTTTTGGGGGGAGGTATGGCTACACCTTC	CANSLALFGGRYGYTF
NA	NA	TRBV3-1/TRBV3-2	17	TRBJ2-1	TGTGCCAGCAGCCCATACCGGAGGACCGGGGCGGCCAATGAGCAGTTCTTC	CASSPYRRTGAANEQFF
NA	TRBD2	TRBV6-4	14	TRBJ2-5	TGTGCCAGCAGTGACCTAGCGGGCCAAGAGACCCAGTACTTC	CASSDLAGQETQYF